This TCR beta chain appears in the sequencing data of a study of molecular identifiers for immune sequencing clone quantification. Study-level information: Naive CD8 cell RNA, from around 20,000 or 100,000 cells, was split five ways in replicates, with four sequenced. Overall study results and limits: Identical TCR molecules that share a barcode could lead to an underestimation of highly expanded clone sizes.

TCRdb called the PCR reads again in MiXCR, with one record for every CDR3 protein. The sample carries about 510,000 distinct CDR3 sequences, roughly a fifth recorded once. Comment on this clonotype: Its antigen remains unidentified. A read error may account for a junction end that differs from germline.

CDR1 and CDR2 from the germline V gene are SGHKS and YYEKEE (reference sequence). The CDR3 covers 13 residues. Construction of naive CD8 libraries employed about 20,000 to 1,100,000 sorted cells together with 10%, 30% or 50% RNA. CD8+CD4-CCR7+CD45RA+ sorting gave the naive CD8 T cells. The sequence came from a human donor in good health. Some libraries in this study had Jurkat cell RNA spiked in. Sequencing was performed on naive CD8+ T cells from blood, with Jurkat cell RNA spiked in. Regarding subset: FACS-sorted CD8+CD4-CCR7+CD45RA+ naive T cells. The rearrangement links TRBV5-5 to TRBJ2-5; D gene ambiguous. The DNA of the CDR3 is TGTGCCAGCAGCTTGGTGGTCAGAGAGACCCGGTACTTC. Translation: CASSLVVRETRYF.